The sequence of this TCR beta chain was determined in a study of blood T cells in healthy people across ages. Study findings and constraints: Any conclusive comparison of naive versus antigen-experienced cells was prevented by using unsorted PBMCs. It was found that TCR beta diversity correlated strongly with the percentage of naive T cells. Long-lived and aged donors differed, with more naive CD4+ cells and higher diversity in the long-lived.

The sample, around 10 milliliters of peripheral blood, was drawn from each donor. In germline, CDR1 is SEHNR, CDR2 FQNEAQ (reference sequence). V dropped 6 bases and J dropped 5; count of bases not matched to a gene: 14. The CDR3 runs to 16 residues. With respect to this clonotype: Its specificity is not known.

Together with a sample-barcoded 5' primer, a J-beta primer mix was included in a second PCR lasting about 6 to 11 cycles. TCRdb re-called the 5' RACE reads with MiXCR, one entry per CDR3 protein. The table has 1.2 million to 1.5 million distinct CDR3 sequences, 45% to 70% seen once. The source is a man aged 18 to 29 in good health. Material: blood. The genes are TRBV7-9 and TRBJ2-5, with 8 nucleotides matching TRBD1. The CDR3 spells CASSTGGTVRLETQYF. The DNA for the CDR3 is TGTGCCAGCAGTACAGGGGGGACAGTGAGGTTGGAGACCCAGTACTTC.